The source of this T cell receptor (beta chain) is a study of blood T cell repertoires in COVID-19. Study information: Samples representing acute and convalescent COVID-19 were sourced from the United States, Italy and Spain.

V lost 3 bases and J lost 0; bases outside the gene matches: 5. The V gene's germline CDR1 is SEHNR and CDR2 FQNEAQ (reference sequence). CDR3 length: 16 residues. The data were produced by immunoSEQ multiplex PCR, yet TCRdb's version contains in-frame clones alone and is incomplete. The table shows some 260,000 clones, with roughly 88% occurring only once. The chain employs TRBV7-9 and TRBJ1-3; TRBD1 aligns across 7 bases. The sequencing input was peripheral blood. This receptor was identified in a man older than 75 with acute or convalescent COVID-19. For the CDR3, the DNA is TGTGCCAGCAGCTTTACGGGACAGAGCTCTGGAAACACCATATATTTT. It translates to CASSFTGQSSGNTIYF. The full variable domain, in which reference TRBV7-9 and TRBJ1-3 provide the parts outside the CDR3, is DTGVSQNPRHKITKRGQNVTFRCDPISEHNRLYWYRQTLGQGPEFLTYFQNEAQLEKSRLLSDRFSAERPKGSFSTLEIQRTEQGDSAMYLCASSFTGQSSGNTIYFGEGSWLTVV.